This TCR beta chain was profiled in a study of T cells in Graves' hyperthyroidism and ophthalmopathy. Study as a whole: Peripheral blood was acquired at first diagnosis, ahead of any therapy whatsoever. Findings of the study overall: Blood shared most expanded thyroid clonotypes above 0.001.

Clinical symptoms, serum thyroxine, TRAb, thyroid ultrasound and orbital computed tomography established diagnosis. Amplified TCR beta CDR3 regions derived from RNA transcripts. With the HTBI primer set, the TCR CDR3 went through a first round of RT-PCR. MiXCR, run by TCRdb on the multiplex PCR reads, gives a single entry per CDR3 protein. Counted here are approximately 690,000 distinct CDR3 sequences, about 15% occurring once; the ten biggest clones make up around 12%. In this sample, this clonotype turned up many times. Its antigen remains unknown. Trimming shortened V by 6 bases and J by 1 base, and 10 bases separated the two germline ends. The CDR3 sequence is 12 residues long. Germline V gene data show CDR1 as SQVTM and CDR2 as ANQGSEA.

The J gene is TRBJ2-7, the V gene TRBV29-1; no definite D call. The sequence came from a woman between 45 and 60 years old with Graves' ophthalmopathy. The sequencing input was blood. DNA of the CDR3: TGCAGCGTGGCCCGTGGTTCCTACGAGCAGTACTTC. This gives the protein CSVARGSYEQYF.